The 3 T cell receptor beta chains listed next were all sequenced from one sample in a study of cytomegalovirus exposure and HLA in healthy donors. PCR amplification relied on 60 Vbeta primers (plus 13 Jbeta primers). Sequencing used immunoSEQ multiplex PCR; TCRdb keeps in-frame clones, though not all of them. Of more than 95,000 clones in the sample, less than 85% are singletons; the top ten hold about 16%. Material for sequencing was PBMCs. All receptors come from a middle-aged man in good health and CMV-seropositive.

This chain connects TRBV27 to TRBJ2-5; 7 nucleotides align to TRBD1. The germline V gene encodes CDR1 MNHEY and CDR2 SMNVEV (reference sequence). With 6 bases clipped from V and 2 bases from J, the junction kept 6 bases outside the gene matches. The CDR3 sequence is 14 residues long. In DNA, the CDR3 is TGTGCCAGCAGCCCACAGGGGACGCAAGAGACCCAGTACTTC. Protein product: CASSPQGTQETQYF.

The chain is built from TRBV6-5 and TRBJ1-5; unclear D gene. V lost 6 bases, J lost 0 bases, and 12 bases lay in between. This CDR3 comprises 15 residues. Germline V gene sequence: CDR1 MNHEY, CDR2 SVGAGI. This chain's CDR3 is CASRPRGNSNQPQHF. CDR3 DNA sequence: TGTGCCAGCAGGCCCCGAGGGAATAGCAATCAGCCCCAGCATTTT.

The J gene is TRBJ1-1, the V gene TRBV19; D gene unclear. Germline CDR1 LNHDA, CDR2 SQIVND (reference sequence). This CDR3 spans 13 amino acids. Trimming left V 5 bases short and J 1 base short, with 8 bases between. The CDR3 reads CASSSLGNTEAFF. CDR3 nucleotides: TGTGCCAGTAGTTCCCTAGGGAACACTGAAGCTTTCTTT.